These 16 T cell receptor beta chains share one sample of origin, sequenced in a study of cytomegalovirus exposure and HLA in healthy donors. Assay: immunoSEQ multiplex PCR; the TCRdb copy retains only in-frame clones and omits some. Of more than 95,000 clones listed, roughly 88% are singletons. Specimen: PBMCs. The receptors stem from a man between 18 and 35 years old in good health and CMV-seronegative.

CDR3 region: CASSRTNAGYTF. The DNA of the CDR3 is TGTGCCAGCAGCCGAACTAACGCTGGCTACACCTTC. The chain has TRBV28 and TRBJ1-2; D ambiguous. Trimming left V 6 bases short and J 7 bases short, with 12 bases between. CDR1 MDHEN and CDR2 SYDVKM come from the germline V gene. The CDR3 sequence is 12 residues long.

CDR3 DNA sequence: TGTGCCAGCAGCCCTAGCGGTACAACTAACACCGGGGAGCTGTTTTTT. This gives the protein CASSPSGTTNTGELFF. V and J are TRBV11-3 and TRBJ2-2; TRBD2 matches at 7 bases. Losses at the gene ends were 5 bases for V and 2 bases for J; bases not matched to a gene: 8. In germline, CDR1 is SGHNT, CDR2 YENEEA. This CDR3 has 16 residues.

This clone appeared a few times. The CDR3 sequence: CASSPPGATYEQYF. The CDR3 DNA reads TGTGCCAGTAGCCCGCCAGGGGCCACCTACGAGCAGTACTTC. The V and J genes are TRBV19 and TRBJ2-7; a possible D gene is TRBD1 (6 bases). The germline V gene encodes CDR1 LNHDA and CDR2 SQIVND (reference sequence). Trimming shortened V by 6 bases and J by 2 bases, and 14 bases separated the two germline ends. CDR3 size: 14 residues.

J is TRBJ2-3 and V is TRBV11-3; 9 positions match TRBD2. CDR3 length: 15 residues. V dropped 4 bases and J dropped 4; count of bases not matched to a gene: 6. CDR1 and CDR2 from the germline V gene are SGHNT and YENEEA. CDR3: CASSYIAGVSDTQYF. CDR3 nucleotide sequence: TGTGCCAGCAGCTATATAGCGGGAGTGTCAGATACGCAGTATTTT. The full variable domain, rest sourced from reference TRBV11-3 and TRBJ2-3, is EAGVVQSPRYKIIEKKQPVAFWCNPISGHNTLYWYLQNLGQGPELLIRYENEEAVDDSQLPKDRFSAERLKGVDSTLKIQPAELGDSAVYLCASSYIAGVSDTQYFGPGTRLTVL.

The CDR3 DNA is TGTGCCAGCAGCAGGGGGGATACGCAGTATTTT. The encoded protein is CASSRGDTQYF. The genes are TRBV7-6 and TRBJ2-3; D perhaps matches TRBD1 (6 bases). CDR3 size: 11 residues. Trimming cost V 5 bases and J 6 bases, with 6 bases left between them. Germline values: CDR1 SGHVS, CDR2 FNYEAQ.

A single count supports this clone. The chain has TRBV10-3 and TRBJ2-7, with D uncertain. This CDR3 is 13 amino acids long. V was pared by 6 bases and J by 0 bases, with 9 bases between. Germline CDR1 is ENHRY and CDR2 is SYGVKD. The CDR3 is CAIRTESSYEQYF. The CDR3 DNA reads TGTGCCATCAGAACAGAGAGCTCCTACGAGCAGTACTTC.

This chain joins TRBV10-2 and TRBJ1-5; the match to TRBD1 covers 8 bases. The length of the CDR3 is 17 residues. Germline trimming cut 1 base from V and 3 bases from J; bases unmatched to any gene: 8. Germline V gene sequence: CDR1 WSHSY, CDR2 SAAADI. CDR3 sequence: CASSELRTGLNNQPQHF. For the CDR3, the DNA is TGCGCCAGCAGTGAGTTGCGGACAGGGCTGAACAATCAGCCCCAGCATTTT.

The gene calls are TRBV6-1 and TRBJ1-1; D is ambiguous. CDR3 length: 13 amino acids. Germline CDR1 reads MNHNS; CDR2 reads SASEGT. V gave up 2 bases and J gave up 1 base, with 5 bases separating them. The CDR3 DNA reads as TGTGCCAGCAGTGAAACAAGGAACACTGAAGCTTTCTTT. It yields the protein CASSETRNTEAFF.

The genes are TRBV7-7 and TRBJ2-5; tentative D call: TRBD2 (6 bases). Trimming shortened V by 5 bases and J by 2 bases, and 15 bases separated the two germline ends. This CDR3 has 15 amino acids. Germline CDR1 reads SSHAT; CDR2 reads FNYEAQ (reference sequence). As DNA, the CDR3 is TGTGCCAGCAGCACCGGGCTGGGGGGTCAAGAGACCCAGTACTTC. It translates to CASSTGLGGQETQYF.

This clone has only a few counts. V and J are TRBV5-1 and TRBJ2-7; the match to TRBD2 covers 7 bases. With 0 bases clipped from V and 2 bases from J, the junction kept 5 bases outside the gene matches. This CDR3 is 15 amino acids long. CDR1 is SGHRS, CDR2 YFSETQ, per germline. The DNA of the CDR3 is TGCGCCAGCAGCTTGGTCGGGGGGTCTCCCTACGAGCAGTACTTC. Translating it yields CASSLVGGSPYEQYF.

V and J are TRBV9 and TRBJ2-1, with D perhaps matching TRBD2 (7 bases). Germline-derived CDR1 and CDR2 are SGDLS and YYNGEE. Between the trimmed V and J ends, which lost 0 bases and 8 bases, there was a span of 12 bases. This CDR3 contains 14 residues. CDR3 loop: CASSVVGGPDEQFF. As DNA, the CDR3 is TGTGCCAGCAGCGTAGTCGGGGGGCCTGATGAGCAGTTCTTC.

This sequence joins TRBV6-5 and TRBJ1-2; unclear D gene. CDR1 is MNHEY, CDR2 SVGAGI, per germline. This CDR3 is built from 13 residues. Trimming removed 3 bases from V and 2 bases from J, with 7 bases in between. The CDR3 loop is CASSYRLNYGYTF. CDR3 nucleotide sequence: TGTGCCAGCAGTTATAGACTGAACTATGGCTACACCTTC.

The chain links TRBV28 to TRBJ2-7; 7 bases are a match to TRBD1. The CDR3 is 15 amino acids. V shed 3 bases, J shed 9 bases, and the junction held 14 bases outside the gene matches. Germline V CDR1 and CDR2: MDHEN, SYDVKM. The CDR3 loop reads CASSFIRDSQAGQYF. In nucleotides, the CDR3 is TGTGCCAGCAGTTTCATAAGGGACAGCCAAGCTGGGCAGTACTTC.

This sequence joins TRBV5-4 and TRBJ1-2, with D unclear. Germline V gene lookup returns CDR1 SGHNT and CDR2 YYREEE (reference sequence). The length of the CDR3 is 12 residues. Trimming removed 1 base from V and 6 bases from J, with 7 bases in between. This CDR3 is CASSLYEDGYTF. The DNA of the CDR3 is TGTGCCAGCAGCTTGTACGAGGATGGCTACACCTTC. The full variable domain, its missing parts supplied by reference TRBV5-4 and TRBJ1-2, is ETGVTQSPTHLIKTRGQQVTLRCSSQSGHNTVSWYQQALGQGPQFIFQYYREEENGRGNFPPRFSGLQFPNYSSELNVNALELDDSALYLCASSLYEDGYTFGSGTRLTVV.

The rearrangement joins TRBV4-3 to TRBJ1-4, with D uncertain. Germline V gives CDR1 LGHNA, CDR2 YSLEER. Trimming stripped 1 base from V and 3 bases from J, with 9 bases between. This CDR3 has 15 residues. CDR3 region: CASSQGYQSNEKLFF. The DNA for the CDR3 is TGCGCCAGCAGCCAAGGTTACCAGTCTAATGAAAAACTGTTTTTT.

J is TRBJ1-5 and V is TRBV29-1; D is uncertain. V shed 4 bases and J shed 0 bases, with 10 bases lying between them. The CDR3 extends over 14 amino acids. Germline assignment: CDR1 SQVTM and CDR2 ANQGSEA. The CDR3 bases are TGCAGCGTTGTTGAGGGCTCTAGCAATCAGCCCCAGCATTTT. This translates into CSVVEGSSNQPQHF.